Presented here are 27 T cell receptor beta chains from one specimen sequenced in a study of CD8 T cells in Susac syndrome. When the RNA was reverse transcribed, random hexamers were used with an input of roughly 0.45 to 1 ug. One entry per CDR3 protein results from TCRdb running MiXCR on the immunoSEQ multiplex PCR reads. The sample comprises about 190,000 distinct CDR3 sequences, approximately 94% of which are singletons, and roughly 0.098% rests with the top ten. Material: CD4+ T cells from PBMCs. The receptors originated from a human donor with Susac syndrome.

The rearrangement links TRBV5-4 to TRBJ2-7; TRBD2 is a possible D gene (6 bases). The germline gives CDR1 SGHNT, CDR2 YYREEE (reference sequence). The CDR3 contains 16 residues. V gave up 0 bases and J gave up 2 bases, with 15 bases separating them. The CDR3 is CASSLDPTTRTYEQYF. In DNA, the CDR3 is TGTGCCAGCAGCTTGGACCCTACGACTAGGACCTACGAGCAGTACTTC.

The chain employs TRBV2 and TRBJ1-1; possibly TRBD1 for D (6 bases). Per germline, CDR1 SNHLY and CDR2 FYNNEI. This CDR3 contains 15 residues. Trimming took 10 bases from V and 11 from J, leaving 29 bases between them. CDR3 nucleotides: TGTGCCACCACGGGACAAACTGTTGATCCTTCCGGGGCTTTCTTT. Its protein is CATTGQTVDPSGAFF.

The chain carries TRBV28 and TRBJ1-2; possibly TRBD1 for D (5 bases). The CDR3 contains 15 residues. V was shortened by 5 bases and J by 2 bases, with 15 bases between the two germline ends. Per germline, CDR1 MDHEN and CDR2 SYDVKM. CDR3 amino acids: CASSLPGESNYGYTF. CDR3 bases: TGTGCCAGCAGTCTACCGGGGGAGTCCAACTATGGCTACACCTTC.

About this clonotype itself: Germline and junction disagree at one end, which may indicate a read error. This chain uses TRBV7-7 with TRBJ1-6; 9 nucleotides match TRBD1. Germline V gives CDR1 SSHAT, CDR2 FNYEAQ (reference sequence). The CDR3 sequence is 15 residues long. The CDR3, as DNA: TGTGCTAGCAGCCCAGGGACAGGGAGAGTCTCACCCCTCCACTTT. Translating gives CASSPGTGRVSPLHF.

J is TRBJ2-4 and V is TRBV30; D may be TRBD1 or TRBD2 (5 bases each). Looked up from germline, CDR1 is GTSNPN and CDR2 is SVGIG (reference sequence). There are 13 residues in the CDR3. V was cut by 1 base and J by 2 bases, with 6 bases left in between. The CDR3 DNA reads TGTGCCTGGAGTGGGGGGTCCAAAAACATTCAGTACTTC. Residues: CAWSGGSKNIQYF.

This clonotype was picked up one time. In DNA, the CDR3 is TGCAGCGTTGCATGGATCTGGGGCTACACCTTC. It translates to CSVAWIWGYTF. V and J are TRBV29-1 and TRBJ1-2; no definite D call. This CDR3 spans 11 amino acids. Trimming took 4 bases from V and 8 from J, leaving 11 bases between them. The germline V gene has CDR1 SQVTM and CDR2 ANQGSEA.

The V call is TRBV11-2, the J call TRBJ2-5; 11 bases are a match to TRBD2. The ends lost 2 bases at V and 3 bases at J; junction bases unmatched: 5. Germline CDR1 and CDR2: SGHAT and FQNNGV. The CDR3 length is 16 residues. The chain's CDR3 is CASSLSSGGREETQYF. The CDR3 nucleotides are TGTGCCAGCAGCTTATCTAGCGGGGGGCGCGAAGAGACCCAGTACTTC. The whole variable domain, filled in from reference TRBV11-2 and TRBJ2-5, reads EAGVAQSPRYKIIEKRQSVAFWCNPISGHATLYWYQQILGQGPKLLIQFQNNGVVDDSQLPKDRFSAERLKGVDSTLKIQPAKLEDSAVYLCASSLSSGGREETQYFGPGTRLLVL.

This chain's CDR3 is CASSLPGPRYEQYF. The DNA of the CDR3 is TGTGCCAGCAGCTTGCCGGGACCCAGATACGAGCAGTACTTC. The chain couples TRBV7-6 to TRBJ2-7; D tentatively fits TRBD1 or TRBD2 (5 bases each). The length of the CDR3 is 14 residues. Looked up from germline, CDR1 is SGHVS and CDR2 is FNYEAQ. V lost 3 bases and J 4 bases, leaving 13 bases between the germline ends.

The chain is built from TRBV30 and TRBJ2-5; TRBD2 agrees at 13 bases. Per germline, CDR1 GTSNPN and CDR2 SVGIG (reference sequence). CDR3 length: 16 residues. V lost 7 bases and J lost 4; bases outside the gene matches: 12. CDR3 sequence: CASRLAGGRGGETQYF. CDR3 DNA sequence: TGTGCCTCCCGACTAGCGGGGGGCCGGGGGGGAGAGACCCAGTACTTC.

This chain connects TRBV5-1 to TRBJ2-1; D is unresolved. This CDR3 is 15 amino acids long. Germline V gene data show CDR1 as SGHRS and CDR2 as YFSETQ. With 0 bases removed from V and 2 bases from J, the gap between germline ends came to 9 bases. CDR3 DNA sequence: TGCGCCAGCAGCTTGGAGAGCAACACCTACAATGAGCAGTTCTTC. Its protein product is CASSLESNTYNEQFF.

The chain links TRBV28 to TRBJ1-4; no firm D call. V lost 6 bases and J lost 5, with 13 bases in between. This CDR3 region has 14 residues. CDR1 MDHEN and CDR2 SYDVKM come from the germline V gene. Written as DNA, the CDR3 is TGTGCCAGCAGCACTACCGGACGGAATGAAAAACTGTTTTTT. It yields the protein CASSTTGRNEKLFF.

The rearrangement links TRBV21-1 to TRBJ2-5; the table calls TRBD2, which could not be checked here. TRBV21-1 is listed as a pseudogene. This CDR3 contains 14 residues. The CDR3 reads CASKDPVPQETQYF. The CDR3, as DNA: TGTGCCAGCAAAGATCCAGTCCCCCAAGAGACCCAGTACTTC.

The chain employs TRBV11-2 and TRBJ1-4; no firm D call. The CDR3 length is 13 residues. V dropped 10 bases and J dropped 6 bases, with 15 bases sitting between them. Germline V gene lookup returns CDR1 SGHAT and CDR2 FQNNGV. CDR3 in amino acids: CATAGSPDEKLFF. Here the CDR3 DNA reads TGTGCCACGGCCGGGTCCCCCGATGAAAAACTGTTTTTT. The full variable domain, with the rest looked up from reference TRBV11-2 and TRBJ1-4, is EAGVAQSPRYKIIEKRQSVAFWCNPISGHATLYWYQQILGQGPKLLIQFQNNGVVDDSQLPKDRFSAERLKGVDSTLKIQPAKLEDSAVYLCATAGSPDEKLFFGSGTQLSVL.

The CDR3 DNA reads TGCGCCAGCAGCCAACGTCAGGGACAAAGGTCACCCCTCCACTTT. This gives the protein CASSQRQGQRSPLHF. This chain joins TRBV4-3 and TRBJ1-6; D may be TRBD1 (6 bases). V lost 2 bases and J 10 bases, leaving 15 bases between the germline ends. Looked up from germline, CDR1 is LGHNA and CDR2 is YSLEER. This CDR3 contains 15 residues.

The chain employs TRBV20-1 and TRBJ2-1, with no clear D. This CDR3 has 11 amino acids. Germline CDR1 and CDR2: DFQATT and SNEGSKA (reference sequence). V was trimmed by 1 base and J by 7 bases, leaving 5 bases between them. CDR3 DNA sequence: TGCAGTGCTAGAGGGGGTAATGAGCAGTTCTTC. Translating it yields CSARGGNEQFF.

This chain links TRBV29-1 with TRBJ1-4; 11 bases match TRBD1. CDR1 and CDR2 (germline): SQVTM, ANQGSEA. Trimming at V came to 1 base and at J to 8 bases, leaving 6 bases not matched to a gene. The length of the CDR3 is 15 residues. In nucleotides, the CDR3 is TGCAGCGTTGAAGGCATGGGACAGGGGGGCGAAAAACTGTTTTTT. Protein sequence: CSVEGMGQGGEKLFF.

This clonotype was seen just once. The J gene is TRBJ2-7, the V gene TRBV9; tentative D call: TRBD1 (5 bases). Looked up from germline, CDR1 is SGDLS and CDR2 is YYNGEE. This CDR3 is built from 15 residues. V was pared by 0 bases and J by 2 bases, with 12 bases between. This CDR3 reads CASSVGQSSAYEQYF. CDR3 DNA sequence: TGTGCCAGCAGCGTAGGACAGTCGTCCGCCTACGAGCAGTACTTC.

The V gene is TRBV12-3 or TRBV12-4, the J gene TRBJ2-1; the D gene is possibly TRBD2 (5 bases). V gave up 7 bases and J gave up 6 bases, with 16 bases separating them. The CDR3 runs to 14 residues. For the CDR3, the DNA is TGTGCCAGCACCGAGCGAGGGAGAGGCAATGAGCAGTTCTTC. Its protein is CASTERGRGNEQFF.

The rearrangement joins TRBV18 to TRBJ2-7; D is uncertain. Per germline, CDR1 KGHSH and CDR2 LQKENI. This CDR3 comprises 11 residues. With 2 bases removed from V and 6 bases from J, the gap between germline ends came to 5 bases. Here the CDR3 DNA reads TGTGCCAGCTCACCAGGGGTCGAGCAGTACTTC. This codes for CASSPGVEQYF.

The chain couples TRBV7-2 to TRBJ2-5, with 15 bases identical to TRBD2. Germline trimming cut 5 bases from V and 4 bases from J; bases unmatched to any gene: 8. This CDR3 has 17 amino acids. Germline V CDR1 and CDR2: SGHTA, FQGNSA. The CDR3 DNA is TGTGCCAGCAGCCCAAGGACTAGCGGGGGGGCAAGAGAGACCCAGTACTTC. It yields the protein CASSPRTSGGARETQYF.

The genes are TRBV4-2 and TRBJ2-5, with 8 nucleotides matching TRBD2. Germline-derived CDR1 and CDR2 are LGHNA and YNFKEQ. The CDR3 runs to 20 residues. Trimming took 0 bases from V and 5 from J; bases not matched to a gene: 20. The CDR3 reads CASSQDRTTRGGPPRETQYF. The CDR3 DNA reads TGTGCCAGCAGCCAAGATAGGACGACTCGCGGGGGGCCGCCTCGGGAGACCCAGTACTTC.

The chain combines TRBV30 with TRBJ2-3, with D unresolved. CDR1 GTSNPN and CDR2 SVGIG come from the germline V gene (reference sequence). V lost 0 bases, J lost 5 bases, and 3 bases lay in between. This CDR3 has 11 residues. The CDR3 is CAWSVGDTQYF. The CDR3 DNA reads TGTGCCTGGAGTGTCGGAGATACGCAGTATTTT.

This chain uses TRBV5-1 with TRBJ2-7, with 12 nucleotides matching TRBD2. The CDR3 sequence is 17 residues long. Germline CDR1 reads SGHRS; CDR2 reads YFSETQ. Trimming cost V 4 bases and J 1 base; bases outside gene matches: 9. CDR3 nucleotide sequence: TGCGCCAGCAGCACCGCTAGCGGGGGGGCCGTGTCCTACGAGCAGTACTTC. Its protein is CASSTASGGAVSYEQYF.

The CDR3 DNA reads as TGTGCCAGCAGTGGCCTCGGGATGGGTGAAGAGACCCAGTACTTC. This encodes CASSGLGMGEETQYF. This chain joins TRBV25-1 and TRBJ2-5, with TRBD2 as a possible D gene (5 bases). The CDR3 runs 15 residues. Germline CDR1 is MGHDK and CDR2 is SYGVNS. The germline V and J ends were trimmed by 4 bases and 3 bases, with 15 bases remaining between them.

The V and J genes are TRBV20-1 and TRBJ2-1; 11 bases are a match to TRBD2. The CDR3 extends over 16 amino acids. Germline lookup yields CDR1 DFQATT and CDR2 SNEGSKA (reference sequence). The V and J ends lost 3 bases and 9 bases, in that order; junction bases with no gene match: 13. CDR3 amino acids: CSASLAGGRGAFEQFF. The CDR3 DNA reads TGCAGTGCTAGCCTAGCGGGGGGCCGAGGGGCTTTTGAGCAGTTCTTC.

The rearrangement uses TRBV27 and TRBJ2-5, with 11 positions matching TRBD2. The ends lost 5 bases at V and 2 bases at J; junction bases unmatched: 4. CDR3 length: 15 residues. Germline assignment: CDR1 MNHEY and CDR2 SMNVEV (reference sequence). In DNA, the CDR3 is TGTGCCAGCAGTCAGAGACTAGCGGGACAAGAGACCCAGTACTTC. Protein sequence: CASSQRLAGQETQYF.

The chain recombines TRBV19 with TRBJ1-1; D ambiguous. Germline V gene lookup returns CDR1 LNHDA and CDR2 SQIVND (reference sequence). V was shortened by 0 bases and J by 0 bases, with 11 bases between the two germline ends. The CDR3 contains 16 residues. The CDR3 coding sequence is TGTGCCAGTAGTATAGATGGAAGCGGATTGAACACTGAAGCTTTCTTT. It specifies CASSIDGSGLNTEAFF.